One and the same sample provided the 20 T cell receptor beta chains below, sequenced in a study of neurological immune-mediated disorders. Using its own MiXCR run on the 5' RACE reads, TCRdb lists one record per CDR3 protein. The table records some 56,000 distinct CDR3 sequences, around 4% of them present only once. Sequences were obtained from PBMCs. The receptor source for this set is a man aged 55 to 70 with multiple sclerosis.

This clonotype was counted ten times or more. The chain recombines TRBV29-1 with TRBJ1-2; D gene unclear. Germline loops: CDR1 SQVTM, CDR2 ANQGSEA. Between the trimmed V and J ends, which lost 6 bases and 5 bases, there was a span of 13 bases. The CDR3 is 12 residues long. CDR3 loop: CSVEQRVYGYTF. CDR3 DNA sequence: TGCAGCGTAGAACAGAGAGTATATGGCTACACCTTC. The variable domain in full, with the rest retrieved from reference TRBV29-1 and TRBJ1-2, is SAVISQKPSRDICQRGTSLTIQCQVDSQVTMMFWYRQQPGQSLTLIATANQGSEATYESGFVIDKFPISRPNLTFSTLTVSNMSPEDSSIYLCSVEQRVYGYTFGSGTRLTVV.

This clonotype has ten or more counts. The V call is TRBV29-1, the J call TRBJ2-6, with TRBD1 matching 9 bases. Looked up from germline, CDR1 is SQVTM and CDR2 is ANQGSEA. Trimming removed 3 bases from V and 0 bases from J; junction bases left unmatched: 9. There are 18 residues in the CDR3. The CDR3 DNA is TGCAGCGTTGAGTACACCACAGGGGGCTTCTCTGGGGCCAACGTCCTGACTTTC. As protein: CSVEYTTGGFSGANVLTF.

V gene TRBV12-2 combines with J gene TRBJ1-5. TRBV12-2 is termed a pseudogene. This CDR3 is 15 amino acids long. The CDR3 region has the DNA TGTGCAAGTCGCTTTGACATTTATAGCAATCAGTCCCAGCATTTT. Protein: CASRFDIYSNQSQHF.

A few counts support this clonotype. Written as DNA, the CDR3 is TGCGCCAGCAGCTTCTTTACTAGCGGGAGGGGCTATGAGCAGTTCTTC. Protein product: CASSFFTSGRGYEQFF. The chain combines TRBV5-1 with TRBJ2-1; 13 bases line up with TRBD2. With 2 bases clipped from V and 8 bases from J, the junction kept 7 bases outside the gene matches. The CDR3 totals 16 residues. The germline gives CDR1 SGHRS, CDR2 YFSETQ.

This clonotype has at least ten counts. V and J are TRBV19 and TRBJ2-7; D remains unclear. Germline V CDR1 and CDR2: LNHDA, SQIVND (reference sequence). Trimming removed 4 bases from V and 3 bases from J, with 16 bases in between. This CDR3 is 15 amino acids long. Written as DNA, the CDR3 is TGTGCCAGTAGTACCCCGTCTTCGTCTCGCTACGAGCAGTACTTC. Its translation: CASSTPSSSRYEQYF.

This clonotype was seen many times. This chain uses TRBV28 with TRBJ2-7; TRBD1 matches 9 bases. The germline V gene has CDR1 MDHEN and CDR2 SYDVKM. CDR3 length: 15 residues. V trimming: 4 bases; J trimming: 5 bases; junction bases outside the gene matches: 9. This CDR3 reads CASSSLQGARHEQYF. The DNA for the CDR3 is TGTGCCAGCAGTTCATTACAGGGGGCAAGGCACGAGCAGTACTTC.

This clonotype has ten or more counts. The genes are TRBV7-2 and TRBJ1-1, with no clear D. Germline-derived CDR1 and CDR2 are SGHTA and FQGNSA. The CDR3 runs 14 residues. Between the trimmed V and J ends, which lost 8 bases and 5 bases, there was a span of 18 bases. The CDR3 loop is CASGKPGLRTEAFF. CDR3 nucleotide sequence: TGTGCCAGCGGGAAACCCGGGCTCAGGACTGAAGCTTTCTTT.

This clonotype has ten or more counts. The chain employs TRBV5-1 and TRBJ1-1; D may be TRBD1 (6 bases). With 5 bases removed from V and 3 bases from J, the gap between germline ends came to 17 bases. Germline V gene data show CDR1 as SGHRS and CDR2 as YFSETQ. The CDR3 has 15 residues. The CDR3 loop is CASRPADRQYTEAFF. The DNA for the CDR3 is TGCGCCAGCAGGCCTGCGGACAGACAGTACACTGAAGCTTTCTTT.

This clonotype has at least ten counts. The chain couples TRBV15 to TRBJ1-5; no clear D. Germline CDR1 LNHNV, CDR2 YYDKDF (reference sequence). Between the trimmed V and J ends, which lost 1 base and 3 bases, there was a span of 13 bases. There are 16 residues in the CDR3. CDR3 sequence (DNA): TGTGCCACCAGCAGAGCGCGGGCGGCAGTCAATCAGCCCCAGCATTTT. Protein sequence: CATSRARAAVNQPQHF. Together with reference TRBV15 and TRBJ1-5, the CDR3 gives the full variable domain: DAMVIQNPRYQVTQFGKPVTLSCSQTLNHNVMYWYQQKSSQAPKLLFHYYDKDFNNEADTPDNFQSRRPNTSFCFLDIRSPGLGDTAMYLCATSRARAAVNQPQHFGDGTRLSIL.

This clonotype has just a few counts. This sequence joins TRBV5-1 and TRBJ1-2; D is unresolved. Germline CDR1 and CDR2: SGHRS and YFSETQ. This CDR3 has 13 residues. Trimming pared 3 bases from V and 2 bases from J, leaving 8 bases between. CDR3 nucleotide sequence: TGCGCCAGCAGCTCGGCACGGAACTATGGCTACACCTTC. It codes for CASSSARNYGYTF.

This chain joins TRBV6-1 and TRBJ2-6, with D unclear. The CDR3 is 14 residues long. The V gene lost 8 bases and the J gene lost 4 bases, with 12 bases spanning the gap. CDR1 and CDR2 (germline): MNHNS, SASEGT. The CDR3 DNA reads TGTGCCAGCTCCCTGGCAGCGGGGGCCAACGTCCTGACTTTC. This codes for CASSLAAGANVLTF.

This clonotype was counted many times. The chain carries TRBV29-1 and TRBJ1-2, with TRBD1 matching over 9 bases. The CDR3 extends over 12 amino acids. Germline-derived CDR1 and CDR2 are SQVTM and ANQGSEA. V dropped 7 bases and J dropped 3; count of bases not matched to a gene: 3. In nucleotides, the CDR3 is TGCAGCGCGGGGGACAGGGACTATGGCTACACCTTC. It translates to CSAGDRDYGYTF.

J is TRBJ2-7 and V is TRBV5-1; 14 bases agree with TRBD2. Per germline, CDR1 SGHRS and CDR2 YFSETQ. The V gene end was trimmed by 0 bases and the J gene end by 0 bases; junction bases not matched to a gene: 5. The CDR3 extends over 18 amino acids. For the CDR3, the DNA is TGCGCCAGCAGCTTGGGACTAGCGGGAGGGAAGTTCTCCTACGAGCAGTACTTC. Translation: CASSLGLAGGKFSYEQYF.

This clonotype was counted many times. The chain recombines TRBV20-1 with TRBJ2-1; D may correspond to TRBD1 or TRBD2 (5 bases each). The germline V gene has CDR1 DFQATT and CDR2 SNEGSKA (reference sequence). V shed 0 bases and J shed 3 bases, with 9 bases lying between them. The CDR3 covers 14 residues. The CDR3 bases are TGCAGTGCTAGAGACAGGGACCTCTACAATGAGCAGTTCTTC. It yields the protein CSARDRDLYNEQFF.

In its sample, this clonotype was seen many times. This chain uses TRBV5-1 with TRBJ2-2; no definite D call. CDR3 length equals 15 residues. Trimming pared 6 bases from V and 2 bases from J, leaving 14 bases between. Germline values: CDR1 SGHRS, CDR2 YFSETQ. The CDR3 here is CASMDPRKNTGELFF. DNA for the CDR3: TGCGCCAGCATGGACCCCCGAAAAAACACCGGGGAGCTGTTTTTT.

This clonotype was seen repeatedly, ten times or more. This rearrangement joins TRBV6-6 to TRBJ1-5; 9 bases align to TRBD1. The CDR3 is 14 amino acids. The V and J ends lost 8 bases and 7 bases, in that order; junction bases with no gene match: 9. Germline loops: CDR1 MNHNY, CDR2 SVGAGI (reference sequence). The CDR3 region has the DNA TGTGCCAGCCGCTGGGACAGGGCAGGGCAGCCCCAGCATTTT. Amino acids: CASRWDRAGQPQHF.

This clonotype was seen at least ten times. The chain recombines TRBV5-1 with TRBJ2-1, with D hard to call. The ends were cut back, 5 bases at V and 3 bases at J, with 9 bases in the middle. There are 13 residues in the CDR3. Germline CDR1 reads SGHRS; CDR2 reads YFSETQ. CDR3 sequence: CASRTDGYNEQFF. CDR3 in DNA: TGCGCCAGCAGAACAGACGGCTACAATGAGCAGTTCTTC.

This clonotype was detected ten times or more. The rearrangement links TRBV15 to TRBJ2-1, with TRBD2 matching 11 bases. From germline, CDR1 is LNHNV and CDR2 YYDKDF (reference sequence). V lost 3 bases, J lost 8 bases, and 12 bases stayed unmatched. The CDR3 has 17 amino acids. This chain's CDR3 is CATSRDQLAGDFDEQFF. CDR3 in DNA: TGTGCCACCAGCAGGGACCAACTAGCGGGAGATTTCGATGAGCAGTTCTTC.

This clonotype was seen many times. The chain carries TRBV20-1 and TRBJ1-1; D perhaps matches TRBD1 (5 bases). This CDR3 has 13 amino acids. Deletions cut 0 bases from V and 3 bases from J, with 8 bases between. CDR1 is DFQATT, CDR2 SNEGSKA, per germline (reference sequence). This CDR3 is CSARDWGDTEAFF. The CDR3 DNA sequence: TGCAGTGCTAGAGACTGGGGGGACACTGAAGCTTTCTTT.

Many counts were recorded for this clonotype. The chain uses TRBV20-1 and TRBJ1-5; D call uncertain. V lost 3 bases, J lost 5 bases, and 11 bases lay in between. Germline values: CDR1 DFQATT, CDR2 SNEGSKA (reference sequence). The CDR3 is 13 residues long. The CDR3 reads CSAREGGDQPQHF. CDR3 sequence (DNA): TGCAGTGCTAGGGAGGGTGGAGATCAGCCCCAGCATTTT.